Following are 5 T cell receptor beta chains from one sample sequenced in a study of blood T cell repertoires in COVID-19. The data were produced by immunoSEQ multiplex PCR, yet TCRdb's version contains in-frame clones alone and is incomplete. The data contain hundreds of thousands of clones, around nine tenths of them singletons. The sequenced sample was PBMCs or T cells enriched from blood (not recorded which). The receptors stem from a woman between 40 and 50 years old who had recovered from COVID-19.

The chain links TRBV28 to TRBJ1-2; D is unresolved. This CDR3 has 11 residues. Germline lookup yields CDR1 MDHEN and CDR2 SYDVKM. V was cut by 3 bases and J by 4 bases, with 3 bases left in between. The CDR3 loop reads CASSFLYGYTF. CDR3 in DNA: TGTGCCAGCAGTTTCCTCTATGGCTACACCTTC.

This clone was seen a single time. The chain couples TRBV5-4 to TRBJ1-1, with 7 bases identical to TRBD1. This CDR3 has 15 residues. V lost 1 base to trimming and J lost 6 bases; unmatched junction nucleotides: 9. The germline V gene encodes CDR1 SGHNT and CDR2 YYREEE (reference sequence). The CDR3 region is CASSLMEGAPAEAFF. The DNA for the CDR3 is TGTGCCAGCAGCTTGATGGAGGGGGCTCCTGCTGAAGCTTTCTTT.

The rearrangement uses TRBV5-1 and TRBJ2-1; TRBD2 aligns across 11 bases. The CDR3 covers 16 residues. Losses at the gene ends were 1 base for V and 4 bases for J; bases not matched to a gene: 4. Per the germline V gene, CDR1 is SGHRS and CDR2 is YFSETQ. The CDR3 sequence: CASSLTTSGGYNEQFF. CDR3 bases: TGCGCCAGCAGCTTGACCACTAGCGGGGGATACAATGAGCAGTTCTTC.

V usage is TRBV25-1 and J usage is TRBJ1-4; TRBD1 is a possible D gene (5 bases). V lost 0 bases and J 6 bases, leaving 8 bases between the germline ends. Per germline, CDR1 MGHDK and CDR2 SYGVNS. The CDR3 runs 14 residues. The CDR3 nucleotides read TGTGCCAGCAGTGAATACAGGGAGGATGAAAAACTGTTTTTT. Translating gives CASSEYREDEKLFF.

The chain recombines TRBV7-6 with TRBJ2-7; 9 bases are shared with TRBD1. The junction had 11 bases not matched to a gene; V was cut back by 4 bases and J by 4 bases. Germline CDR1 is SGHVS and CDR2 is FNYEAQ. The CDR3 length is 16 residues. CDR3 loop: CASSSHEDRGIYEQYF. The CDR3 DNA reads TGTGCCAGCAGCTCACATGAAGACAGGGGGATTTACGAGCAGTACTTC.